The 6 T cell receptor beta chains below come from one sample, sequenced in a study of post-analysis software for immune sequencing data (dated by TCRdb to the mid-2010s). General study outcomes and caveats: Roughly 5 TRBV segments, including TRBV5-6, TRBV5-1 and TRBV20-1, were significantly more frequent in patients than controls.

Library preparation was by PCR. The sample was run on an Illumina HiSeq 2500. Unique molecular identifiers were incorporated into TCR beta cDNA libraries to reduce PCR and sequencing biases. The public sequencing data were trimmed at Q25 with fastp and processed into clonotypes with MiXCR by TCRdb, which kept only in-frame beta chains. A single entry per CDR3 protein holds the most common genes and DNA from its merged rows. The sample includes approximately 150,000 distinct CDR3 sequences, with around 30% observed a single time. Together, the top ten hold more than 1.3% of the sample. The antigens of these receptors remain unknown. Sequenced material: blood. The receptors here all came from a girl aged 5 to 17 with multiple sclerosis.

The chain has TRBV25-1 and TRBJ2-1; D is unclear. The germline V gene encodes CDR1 MGHDK and CDR2 SYGVNS. The CDR3 contains 14 residues. Trimming shortened V by 7 bases and J by 0 bases, and 10 bases separated the two germline ends. The CDR3 DNA sequence: TGTGCCAGCAATGCAGGAACCTCCTACAATGAGCAGTTCTTC. It codes for CASNAGTSYNEQFF.

This clonotype occurred many times. V gene TRBV3-1 combines with J gene TRBJ1-2, with a possible D match to TRBD1 (5 bases). Trimming took 4 bases from V and 12 from J, leaving 15 bases between them. This CDR3 contains 12 residues. Germline lookup yields CDR1 LGHDT and CDR2 YNNKEL (reference sequence). The chain's CDR3 is CASSPQGQGNTF. The CDR3 bases are TGTGCCAGCAGCCCCCAAGGGCAGGGTAACACCTTC.

This chain uses TRBV7-6 with TRBJ1-1, with D perhaps matching TRBD1 (5 bases). Germline CDR1 and CDR2: SGHVS and FNYEAQ. V lost 0 bases, J lost 10 bases, and 15 bases lay in between. CDR3 length equals 14 residues. CDR3 coding DNA: TGTGCCAGCAGCTTAGCCTCGGGGGAGAAGAGAGCTTTCTTT. This codes for CASSLASGEKRAFF. Complete variable domain (other parts from reference TRBV7-6 and TRBJ1-1): GAGVSQSPRYKVTKRGQDVALRCDPISGHVSLYWYRQALGQGPEFLTYFNYEAQQDKSGLPNDRFSAERPEGSISTLTIQRTEQRDSAMYRCASSLASGEKRAFFGQGTRLTVV.

This clonotype was seen more than once but under ten times. The chain couples TRBV7-2 to TRBJ2-1; no firm D call. Looked up from germline, CDR1 is SGHTA and CDR2 is FQGNSA. V dropped 0 bases and J dropped 0 bases, with 9 bases sitting between them. This CDR3 has 16 amino acids. The CDR3 protein is CASSLAASFSYNEQFF. DNA of the CDR3: TGTGCCAGCAGCTTAGCGGCCAGCTTCTCCTACAATGAGCAGTTCTTC.

This clonotype was counted only a few times. The chain joins TRBV12-3 or TRBV12-4 to TRBJ2-3; 7 nucleotides line up with TRBD2. The CDR3 is 17 residues long. V was pared by 5 bases and J by 6 bases, with 17 bases of the junction left unmatched. For the CDR3, the DNA is TGTGCCAGCAGTCCCCTCGGGGGAGGGCCTAGGGCGGATACGCAGTATTTT. Translation gives CASSPLGGGPRADTQYF.

This clonotype was recorded only once. A much larger clone differs by one base, so this may be a read error. This chain joins TRBV10-2 and TRBJ2-7; the match to TRBD2 covers 8 bases. The DNA end is more similar to TRBJ2-5, so the J call may be wrong. The length of the CDR3 is 16 residues. Germline V lookup: CDR1 WSHSY, CDR2 SAAADI. CDR3 sequence: CASGEGGSGIGETQYF. The CDR3 DNA reads as TGCGCCAGCGGTGAAGGGGGTAGCGGGATCGGGGAGACCCAGTACTTC.